The sequence of this T cell receptor (beta chain) was determined in a study of beta chain features in type 1 diabetes. About the research overall: Examination of sorted cells across all samples involved around 98 million cells.

Of the isolated RNA, all was reverse transcribed, and so the sequenced material was expressed TCRB transcripts. Assay used: immunoSEQ multiplex PCR; TCRdb lists only in-frame clones, some missing. Of about 900,000 clones in the sample, around a sixth were seen once. A single heparinised draw of approximately 0.11 L on average was taken per donor. A few counts support this clone. The CDR3 spans 15 residues. The germline gives CDR1 SEHNR, CDR2 FQNEAQ (reference sequence). Trimming cost V 1 base and J 8 bases; bases outside gene matches: 7. The rearrangement uses TRBV7-9 and TRBJ1-4; 7 nucleotides agree with TRBD1. Sample: naive CD4+ T cells from blood. This sequence originates from a woman between 18 and 29 years old in good health. The CDR3 protein is CASSLGDSMVEKLFF. CDR3 DNA sequence: TGTGCCAGCAGCTTAGGGGACAGTATGGTAGAAAAACTGTTTTTT.